The following is a T cell receptor (beta chain) sequence with its context. This entry is derived from a study of blood T cell repertoires in COVID-19. Repertoires were generated with immunoSEQ multiplex PCR, while TCRdb's copy carries only in-frame clones and drops some. The table records about 240,000 clones, roughly 80% of them present only once. Trimming removed 4 bases at V and 11 bases at J, with 12 bases between. Per germline, CDR1 MNHEY and CDR2 SMNVEV (reference sequence). This CDR3 has 13 residues. The V and J genes are TRBV27 and TRBJ1-6, with no clear D. The TCR originated in a woman aged 60 to 75 with active or convalescent COVID-19. The sequenced sample was peripheral blood. The CDR3 protein is CASSSTFMAPLHF. In DNA, the CDR3 is TGTGCCAGCAGTTCCACTTTTATGGCACCCCTCCACTTT.